Following are 21 T cell receptor beta chains from one sample sequenced in a study of CD8+CD57+ T cells in acquired aplastic anemia. Genomic DNA acted as the template from which TCR beta VDJ combination and CDR3 sequence profiling were carried out. TCRdb passed the reads through MiXCR, listing each CDR3 protein once. This sample has roughly 500,000 distinct CDR3 sequences, with 25% to 40% found just once. Patients sequenced had flow cytometry evidence of CD8+CD57+ cell expansion. The sequencing input was sorted CD4+, CD8+, or CD8+CD57+ T cells (not recorded which) from PBMCs. The receptors derive from a human donor with aplastic anemia.

The genes are TRBV20-1 and TRBJ1-1; TRBD1 matches at 7 bases. V shed 0 bases, J shed 4 bases, and the junction held 2 bases outside the gene matches. CDR3 length: 13 amino acids. Germline CDR1 reads DFQATT; CDR2 reads SNEGSKA (reference sequence). Written as DNA, the CDR3 is TGCAGTGCTAGAGAAAACAGGGGCACTGAAGCTTTCTTT. This sequence encodes CSARENRGTEAFF.

The gene calls are TRBV12-3 or TRBV12-4 and TRBJ1-1, with no clear D. This CDR3 contains 13 residues. V lost 7 bases and J 5 bases, leaving 14 bases between the germline ends. The CDR3 nucleotides read TGTGCCAGCAAAAAATGGACGGATACTGAAGCTTTCTTT. It translates to CASKKWTDTEAFF.

Only a few counts were recorded for this clonotype. The chain combines TRBV7-2 with TRBJ1-4, with D perhaps matching TRBD1 (5 bases). CDR1 is SGHTA and CDR2 is FQGNSA in the germline V gene. The CDR3 loop spans 14 amino acids. V was clipped by 5 bases and J by 8 bases, with 15 bases between them. The CDR3 DNA reads TGTGCCAGCAGCCCGGGGGGTCTCAAGGAAAAACTGTTTTTT. It yields the protein CASSPGGLKEKLFF.

The chain uses TRBV4-2 and TRBJ1-5; 8 bases agree with TRBD1. Germline V lookup: CDR1 LGHNA, CDR2 YNFKEQ. This CDR3 comprises 18 residues. The junction had 8 bases not matched to a gene; V was cut back by 1 base and J by 0 bases. CDR3 sequence (DNA): TGTGCCAGCAGCCAAGCTTGGGACAGGAGGTATAGCAATCAGCCCCAGCATTTT. Translating it yields CASSQAWDRRYSNQPQHF.

V and J are TRBV19 and TRBJ1-2, with D perhaps matching TRBD1 (5 bases). V lost 3 bases, J lost 0 bases, and 11 bases lay in between. Per the germline V gene, CDR1 is LNHDA and CDR2 is SQIVND (reference sequence). The CDR3 runs 15 residues. The CDR3 DNA is TGTGCCAGTAGTATGCGGGACGGTACTAACTATGGCTACACCTTC. It is translated as CASSMRDGTNYGYTF.

This clonotype has at least ten counts. This sequence joins TRBV11-2 and TRBJ2-7; TRBD2 matches at 9 bases. J gave up 3 bases and V 3 bases, and 3 bases lay outside the gene matches. CDR1 is SGHAT and CDR2 is FQNNGV in the germline V gene. The CDR3 is 14 amino acids. CDR3 DNA sequence: TGTGCCAGCAGCTTGCTAGCGGGGTACTACGAGCAGTACTTC. This translates into CASSLLAGYYEQYF.

The chain is built from TRBV24-1 and TRBJ1-2; D is uncertain. The V gene lost 4 bases and the J gene lost 0 bases, with 5 bases spanning the gap. The germline gives CDR1 KGHDR, CDR2 SFDVKD. The CDR3 contains 13 residues. CDR3 nucleotides: TGTGCCACCAGTGAGGGGACTAACTATGGCTACACCTTC. Translation gives CATSEGTNYGYTF.

This clonotype was picked up a small number of times. This chain connects TRBV5-1 to TRBJ2-5; D remains unclear. The CDR3 covers 14 residues. V was clipped by 2 bases and J by 2 bases, with 10 bases between them. In germline, CDR1 is SGHRS, CDR2 YFSETQ. The CDR3 DNA reads as TGCGCCAGCAGCTTCGCCGGAGTGCAAGAGACCCAGTACTTC. Translated: CASSFAGVQETQYF. Using reference TRBV5-1 and TRBJ2-5 for the parts outside the CDR3, the full variable domain is KAGVTQTPRYLIKTRGQQVTLSCSPISGHRSVSWYQQTPGQGLQFLFEYFSETQRNKGNFPGRFSGRQFSNSRSEMNVSTLELGDSALYLCASSFAGVQETQYFGPGTRLLVL.

The gene calls are TRBV19 and TRBJ2-1, with D possibly being TRBD1 or TRBD2 (6 bases each). CDR1 is LNHDA and CDR2 is SQIVND in the germline V gene (reference sequence). This CDR3 contains 15 residues. V shed 5 bases and J shed 0 bases, with 11 bases lying between them. The CDR3 region is CASSARGHSYNEQFF. As DNA, the CDR3 is TGTGCCAGTAGTGCCCGGGGGCACTCCTACAATGAGCAGTTCTTC.

This clonotype was picked up a small number of times. Given a much more abundant clone one base away, this may be a read error. The rearrangement links TRBV24-1 to TRBJ2-1; 10 bases map to TRBD2. From germline, CDR1 is KGHDR and CDR2 SFDVKD. The CDR3 covers 14 residues. The CDR3 here is CATSALAGVSERFF. DNA for the CDR3: TGTGCCACCAGTGCTCTAGCGGGAGTTAGTGAGCGGTTCTTC.

This clonotype was counted ten times or more. The chain recombines TRBV2 with TRBJ1-2; D possibly corresponds to TRBD1 (5 bases). The V end was cut by 7 bases, the J end by 4 bases, with 13 bases between. This CDR3 has 13 amino acids. CDR1 SNHLY and CDR2 FYNNEI come from the germline V gene. As DNA, the CDR3 is TGTGCCAGCAATGGGGCGGGTAGCTATGGCTACACCTTC. Translation: CASNGAGSYGYTF.

This clonotype was detected ten times or more. V and J are TRBV7-3 and TRBJ1-2; 7 positions agree with TRBD1. There are 13 residues in the CDR3. Germline loops: CDR1 SGHTA, CDR2 FQGTGA. J gave up 7 bases and V 5 bases, and 7 bases lay outside the gene matches. CDR3 in DNA: TGTGCCAGCAGCCCAGGGGGTAGCGGTGGCTACACCTTC. Translation: CASSPGGSGGYTF.

This clonotype was recorded many times. The chain employs TRBV7-9 and TRBJ1-1, with D maybe TRBD1 (6 bases). Trimming removed 5 bases from V and 6 bases from J, with 10 bases in between. The CDR3 spans 12 residues. Germline values: CDR1 SEHNR, CDR2 FQNEAQ (reference sequence). The CDR3 DNA reads as TGTGCCAGCAGCAACAGGGAGTCTGAAGCTTTCTTT. Amino acid sequence: CASSNRESEAFF.

This clonotype was observed a handful of times. V usage is TRBV7-9 and J usage is TRBJ2-5; 9 bases fit TRBD2. The CDR3 runs 17 residues. Unmatched junction bases numbered 10, after V lost 4 bases and J lost 1 base. Germline-derived CDR1 and CDR2 are SEHNR and FQNEAQ (reference sequence). The CDR3 DNA is TGTGCCAGCAGCTCATCCTCAGGACTAGCGTTCCAAGAGACCCAGTACTTC. Its translation: CASSSSSGLAFQETQYF.

The rearrangement links TRBV11-1 to TRBJ2-3; tentatively, D is TRBD2 (6 bases). Trimming left V 5 bases short and J 6 bases short, with 18 bases between. From germline, CDR1 is SGHAT and CDR2 FQDESV (reference sequence). This CDR3 contains 15 residues. The CDR3 sequence: CASSVGGSILDTQYF. The CDR3 DNA is TGTGCCAGCAGCGTCGGGGGATCTATCCTGGATACGCAGTATTTT.

The V call is TRBV2, the J call TRBJ1-2; 8 positions match TRBD1. The CDR3 consists of 14 residues. The V gene end was trimmed by 6 bases and the J gene end by 3 bases; junction bases not matched to a gene: 6. Germline CDR1 reads SNHLY; CDR2 reads FYNNEI. CDR3 in amino acids: CASRVDRGYYGYTF. Written as DNA, the CDR3 is TGTGCCAGCAGGGTTGACAGGGGATACTATGGCTACACCTTC. The complete variable domain, with remaining parts taken from reference TRBV2 and TRBJ1-2, reads EPEVTQTPSHQVTQMGQEVILRCVPISNHLYFYWYRQILGQKVEFLVSFYNNEISEKSEIFDDQFSVERPDGSNFTLKIRSTKLEDSAMYFCASRVDRGYYGYTFGSGTRLTVV.

This clonotype was recorded many times. The chain has TRBV7-9 and TRBJ1-1; D gene ambiguous. The CDR3 runs 12 residues. Trimming stripped 4 bases from V and 6 bases from J, with 9 bases between. CDR1 is SEHNR, CDR2 FQNEAQ, per germline (reference sequence). The CDR3: CASSSIAPEAFF. CDR3 DNA: TGTGCCAGCAGCTCCATCGCTCCTGAAGCTTTCTTT. The full variable domain, rest sourced from reference TRBV7-9 and TRBJ1-1, is DTGVSQNPRHKITKRGQNVTFRCDPISEHNRLYWYRQTLGQGPEFLTYFQNEAQLEKSRLLSDRFSAERPKGSFSTLEIQRTEQGDSAMYLCASSSIAPEAFFGQGTRLTVV.

This clonotype was observed a few times. The chain recombines TRBV11-2 with TRBJ2-1; TRBD2 matches at 7 bases. CDR1 is SGHAT, CDR2 FQNNGV, per germline. The V segment lost 4 bases and the J segment 4 bases; nucleotides outside the gene matches: 7. This CDR3 is built from 15 residues. CDR3 sequence (DNA): TGTGCCAGCAGCTCCTCTAGCGGAACTTACAATGAGCAGTTCTTC. It codes for CASSSSSGTYNEQFF.

In its sample, this clonotype was seen many times. The rearrangement links TRBV20-1 to TRBJ1-1; no clear D gene. V gave up 3 bases and J gave up 4 bases, with 12 bases separating them. The CDR3 is 13 amino acids. The germline CDR1 and CDR2 sequences are DFQATT and SNEGSKA (reference sequence). CDR3 coding DNA: TGCAGTGCTAGCTCGGGTGCGGGCACTGAAGCTTTCTTT. This translates into CSASSGAGTEAFF.

The gene calls are TRBV7-8 and TRBJ1-4; D is ambiguous. V shed 6 bases and J shed 8 bases, with 13 bases lying between them. There are 13 residues in the CDR3. Looked up from germline, CDR1 is SGHVS and CDR2 is FQNEAQ. In DNA, the CDR3 is TGTGCCAGCAGTCCCCATGAAGGAGAAAAACTGTTTTTT. Encoded protein: CASSPHEGEKLFF.

With regard to this clonotype: The junction differs from germline at one of its ends, possibly a read error. The V call is TRBV10-3, the J call TRBJ1-6; 9 bases fit TRBD1. Germline V gene lookup returns CDR1 ENHRY and CDR2 SYGVKD. The CDR3 contains 15 residues. CDR3 nucleotide sequence: TGTGCCAGCAGTACTCGGACAGGGGATAATTCACCCCTCCACTTT. This sequence encodes CASSTRTGDNSPLHF.